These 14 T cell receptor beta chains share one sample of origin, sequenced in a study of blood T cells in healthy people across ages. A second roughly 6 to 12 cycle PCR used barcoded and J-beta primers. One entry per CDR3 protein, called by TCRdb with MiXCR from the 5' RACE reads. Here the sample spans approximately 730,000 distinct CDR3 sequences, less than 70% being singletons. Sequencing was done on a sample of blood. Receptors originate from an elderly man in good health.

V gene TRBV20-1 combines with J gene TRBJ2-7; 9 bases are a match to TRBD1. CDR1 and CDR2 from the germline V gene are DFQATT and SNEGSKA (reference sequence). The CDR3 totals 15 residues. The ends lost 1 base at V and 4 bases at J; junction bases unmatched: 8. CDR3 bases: TGCAGTGCTAGAGTTCCGGGACAGGGTCGGTACGAGCAGTACTTC. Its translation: CSARVPGQGRYEQYF.

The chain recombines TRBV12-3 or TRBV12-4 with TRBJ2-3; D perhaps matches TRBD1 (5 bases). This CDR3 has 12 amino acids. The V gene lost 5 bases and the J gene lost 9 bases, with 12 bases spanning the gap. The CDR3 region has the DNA TGTGCCAGCAGTCCAGGGAAAGGGACGCAGTATTTT. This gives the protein CASSPGKGTQYF.

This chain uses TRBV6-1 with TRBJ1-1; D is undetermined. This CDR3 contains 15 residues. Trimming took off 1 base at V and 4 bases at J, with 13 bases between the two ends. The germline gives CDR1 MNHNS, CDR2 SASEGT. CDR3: CASSEEETRLTEAFF. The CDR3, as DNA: TGTGCCAGCAGTGAAGAAGAGACCCGGCTCACTGAAGCTTTCTTT.

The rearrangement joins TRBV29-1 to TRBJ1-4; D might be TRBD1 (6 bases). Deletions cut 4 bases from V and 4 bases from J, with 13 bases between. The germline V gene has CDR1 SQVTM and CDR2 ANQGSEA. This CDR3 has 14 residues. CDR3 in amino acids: CSVGRGQGNEKLFF. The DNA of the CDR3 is TGCAGCGTTGGTCGGGGGCAGGGTAATGAAAAACTGTTTTTT.

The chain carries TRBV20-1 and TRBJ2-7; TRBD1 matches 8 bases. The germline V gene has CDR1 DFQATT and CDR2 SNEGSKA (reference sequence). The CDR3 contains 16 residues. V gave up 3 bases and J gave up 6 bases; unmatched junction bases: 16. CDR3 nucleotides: TGCAGTGCTAGGGCCCCCCGAGACAGGGGTCTGCTCGAGCAGTACTTC. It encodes CSARAPRDRGLLEQYF.

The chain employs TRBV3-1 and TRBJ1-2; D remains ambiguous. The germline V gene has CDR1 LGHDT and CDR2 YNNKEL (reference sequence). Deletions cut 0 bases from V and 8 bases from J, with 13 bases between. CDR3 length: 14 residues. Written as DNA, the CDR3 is TGTGCCAGCAGCCAAGATAAAGTGAAAGTGGGCTACACCTTC. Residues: CASSQDKVKVGYTF.

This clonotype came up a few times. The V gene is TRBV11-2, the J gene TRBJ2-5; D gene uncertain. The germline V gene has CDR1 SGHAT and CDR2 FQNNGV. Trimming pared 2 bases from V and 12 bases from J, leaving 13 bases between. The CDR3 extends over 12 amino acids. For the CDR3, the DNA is TGTGCCAGCAGCTTAAGCCGAGCAGGCGAGTACTTC. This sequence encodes CASSLSRAGEYF.

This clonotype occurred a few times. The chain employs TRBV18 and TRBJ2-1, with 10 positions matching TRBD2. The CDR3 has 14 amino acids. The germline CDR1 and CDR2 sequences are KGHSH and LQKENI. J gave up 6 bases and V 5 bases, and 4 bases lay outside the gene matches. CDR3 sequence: CASSKLAGSNEQFF. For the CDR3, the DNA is TGTGCCAGCTCAAAACTAGCGGGATCCAATGAGCAGTTCTTC.

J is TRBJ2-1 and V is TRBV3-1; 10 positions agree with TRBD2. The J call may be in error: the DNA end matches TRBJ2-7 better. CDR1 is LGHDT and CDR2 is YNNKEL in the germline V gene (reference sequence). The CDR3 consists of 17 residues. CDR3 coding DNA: TGTGCCAGCAGCCCGCGGACTAGCGGACAAACCTACAATGAGCAGTACTTC. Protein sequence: CASSPRTSGQTYNEQYF.

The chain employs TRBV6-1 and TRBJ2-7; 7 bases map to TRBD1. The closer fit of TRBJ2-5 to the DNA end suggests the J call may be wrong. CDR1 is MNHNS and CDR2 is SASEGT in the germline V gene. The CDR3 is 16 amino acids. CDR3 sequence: CASSTRPTGVGETQYF. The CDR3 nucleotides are TGTGCCAGCAGTACCCGGCCCACAGGGGTGGGAGAGACCCAGTACTTC.

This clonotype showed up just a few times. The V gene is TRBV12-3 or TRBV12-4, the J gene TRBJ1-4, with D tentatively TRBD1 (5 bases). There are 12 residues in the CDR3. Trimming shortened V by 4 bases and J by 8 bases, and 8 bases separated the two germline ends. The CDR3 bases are TGTGCCAGCAGTTCGGGACGGGAAAAACTGTTTTTT. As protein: CASSSGREKLFF.

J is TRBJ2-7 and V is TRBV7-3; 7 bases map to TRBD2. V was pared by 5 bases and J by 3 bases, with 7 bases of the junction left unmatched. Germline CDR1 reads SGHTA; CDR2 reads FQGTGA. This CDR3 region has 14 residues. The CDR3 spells CASSPKASGYEQYF. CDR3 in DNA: TGTGCCAGCAGCCCAAAAGCTAGCGGCTACGAGCAGTACTTC.

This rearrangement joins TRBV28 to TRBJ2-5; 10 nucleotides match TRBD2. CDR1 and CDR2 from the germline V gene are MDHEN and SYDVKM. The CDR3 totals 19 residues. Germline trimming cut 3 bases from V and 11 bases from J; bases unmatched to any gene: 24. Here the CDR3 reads CASSFRIAGGWSSYNEQYF. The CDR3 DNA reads TGTGCCAGCAGTTTCCGGATAGCGGGAGGTTGGTCCTCCTACAATGAGCAGTACTTC.

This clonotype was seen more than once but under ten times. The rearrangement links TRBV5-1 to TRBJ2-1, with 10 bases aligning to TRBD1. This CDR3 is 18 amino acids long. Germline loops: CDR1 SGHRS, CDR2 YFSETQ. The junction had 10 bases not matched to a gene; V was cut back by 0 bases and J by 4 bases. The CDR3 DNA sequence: TGCGCCAGCAGCTTGGCGCAGGGACAGGGGCTCCTGTACAATGAGCAGTTCTTC. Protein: CASSLAQGQGLLYNEQFF. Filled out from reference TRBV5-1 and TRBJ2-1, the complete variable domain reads KAGVTQTPRYLIKTRGQQVTLSCSPISGHRSVSWYQQTPGQGLQFLFEYFSETQRNKGNFPGRFSGRQFSNSRSEMNVSTLELGDSALYLCASSLAQGQGLLYNEQFFGPGTRLTVL.